Here is one TCR beta chain with its context. V was pared by 3 bases and J by 1 base, with 13 bases between. Germline values: CDR1 SGHTA, CDR2 FQGNSA. The CDR3 spans 16 residues. The data are from a study of blood T cell repertoires in COVID-19. The wider study: Whether acute or convalescent, the COVID-19 samples came from the United States, Italy and Spain. PBMCs, B-cell-depleted T cells, or T cells provided the cDNA or gDNA that made up the material.

In the original analysis: Amplification with reference gene primers provided the estimates of nucleated cell counts. TCRdb keeps only in-frame clones here, not all; method: immunoSEQ multiplex PCR. V, J and clone size reflect that table, while D and trimming were determined from the DNA. The repertoire consists of around 140,000 clones, with 84% occurring once and the leading ten covering roughly 4.5%. The specimen sequenced was peripheral blood. This TCR came from a human donor in a cohort sampled during active COVID-19. V gene TRBV7-2 combines with J gene TRBJ1-3, with D unresolved. Here the CDR3 DNA reads TGTGCCAGCAGCTTTTTATCTGCGGGGTCTGGAAACACCATATATTTT. Amino acids: CASSFLSAGSGNTIYF.